One sample yielded the 21 T cell receptor beta chains listed below, sequenced in a study of post-analysis software for immune sequencing data (dated by TCRdb to the mid-2010s). Here is what the overall study found, with its caveats: Significantly higher frequencies in patients than in controls were found for roughly 5 TRBV segments, including TRBV5-6, TRBV5-1 and TRBV20-1.

Their antigen targets remain unknown. The library was prepared using PCR. The sample was run on an Illumina HiSeq 2500. To reduce PCR and sequencing biases, unique molecular identifiers were built into the TCR beta cDNA libraries. TCRdb handled the public reads itself, with Q25 trimming in fastp and clone calling in MiXCR, and kept productive beta chains. Identical CDR3 proteins give one entry, which carries the most common genes and DNA. The sample data list 700,000 to 900,000 distinct CDR3 sequences, and just over 45% of these were observed just once. The top ten clones comprise roughly 4.5% of the sample. The sequenced sample was blood. These TCRs come from a girl aged 10 to 17 with multiple sclerosis.

The CDR3 region is CASSDSGRYEQYF. CDR3 nucleotides: TGTGCCAGCAGTGACAGCGGGAGGTACGAGCAGTACTTC. J is TRBJ2-7 and V is TRBV12-3 or TRBV12-4; 9 bases line up with TRBD2. The CDR3 is 13 amino acids. V lost 5 bases to trimming and J lost 4 bases; unmatched junction nucleotides: 3.

The chain recombines TRBV28 with TRBJ1-4; 7 nucleotides align to TRBD1. This CDR3 has 12 amino acids. Germline V gene lookup returns CDR1 MDHEN and CDR2 SYDVKM. With V trimmed by 7 bases and J by 9 bases, 5 bases remained unmatched. The CDR3 DNA sequence: TGTGCCAGCACCAACAGGGGTAAAAAACTGTTTTTT. Residues: CASTNRGKKLFF.

The chain employs TRBV18 and TRBJ1-1, with a weak D call TRBD1 (5 bases). V lost 5 bases and J 4 bases, leaving 17 bases between the germline ends. Germline V gene lookup returns CDR1 KGHSH and CDR2 LQKENI. The CDR3 has 15 residues. The DNA of the CDR3 is TGTGCCAGCTCAGTCCGGGACCGGGGAATCACTGAAGCTTTCTTT. It specifies CASSVRDRGITEAFF.

The chain combines TRBV29-1 with TRBJ2-3, with TRBD1 matching over 8 bases. The germline gives CDR1 SQVTM, CDR2 ANQGSEA. The CDR3 contains 13 residues. V shed 4 bases and J 4 bases; nucleotides not matched to a gene: 4. As DNA, the CDR3 is TGCAGCGTTGGGCAGGGGGCCGCAGATACGCAGTATTTT. Its translation: CSVGQGAADTQYF.

The genes are TRBV2 and TRBJ1-6; 7 nucleotides match TRBD1. The V gene's germline CDR1 is SNHLY and CDR2 FYNNEI. Unmatched junction bases numbered 3, after V lost 6 bases and J lost 4 bases. The CDR3 totals 14 residues. CDR3 protein: CASRRTGYNSPLHF. The CDR3 DNA follows: TGTGCCAGCAGGAGGACAGGATATAATTCACCCCTCCACTTT.

The chain combines TRBV4-3 with TRBJ2-5; 8 nucleotides align to TRBD1. The DNA end is more similar to TRBJ2-7, so the J call may be wrong. The CDR3 sequence is 16 residues long. CDR1 is LGHNA, CDR2 YSLEER, per germline. CDR3 DNA sequence: TGCGCCAGCAGCCAAGATCTAGGACAGGGATCATACGAGCAGTACTTC. This encodes CASSQDLGQGSYEQYF.

Here the CDR3 reads CASSFSSGGVGETQYF. For the CDR3, the DNA is TGTGCCAGCAGTTTCTCTAGCGGAGGGGTGGGAGAGACCCAGTACTTC. This chain links TRBV12-3 or TRBV12-4 with TRBJ2-5; 7 nucleotides agree with TRBD2. The J segment lost 4 bases and the V segment lost 3 bases, leaving 11 bases of the junction unmatched. The CDR3 spans 16 residues.

The CDR3 protein is CASSPYWGGSTPQHF. DNA for the CDR3: TGTGCCAGCAGTCCCTACTGGGGGGGGTCAACGCCCCAGCATTTT. V and J are TRBV28 and TRBJ1-5; a weak D match, TRBD1 (5 bases). The CDR3 totals 15 residues. V was trimmed by 5 bases and J by 9 bases, leaving 20 bases between them. Germline V lookup: CDR1 MDHEN, CDR2 SYDVKM.

The sample holds many counts of this clonotype. The junction and the germline gene differ at one end; a read error may be behind it. V usage is TRBV5-1 and J usage is TRBJ2-1; maybe TRBD2 (6 bases). This CDR3 comprises 12 residues. CDR1 and CDR2 from the germline V gene are SGHRS and YFSETQ. The CDR3 here is CASSPARGEQFF. As DNA, the CDR3 is TGTGCCAGCTCACCAGCCCGGGGGGAGCAGTTCTTC.

This rearrangement joins TRBV24-1 to TRBJ2-1; 11 nucleotides line up with TRBD2. CDR1 and CDR2 (germline): KGHDR, SFDVKD. V lost 3 bases, J lost 3 bases, and 6 bases stayed unmatched. The CDR3 has 17 amino acids. In DNA form, the CDR3 reads TGTGCCACCAGTGATGCGCCCGGGACTAGCGGCTACAATGAGCAGTTCTTC. Amino acids: CATSDAPGTSGYNEQFF.

J is TRBJ1-1 and V is TRBV5-1; possibly TRBD1 for D (5 bases). Germline CDR1 reads SGHRS; CDR2 reads YFSETQ. The V and J ends lost 0 bases and 1 base respectively, with 10 bases between them. CDR3 length equals 15 residues. The CDR3 reads CASSLAGTQNTEAFF. The DNA for the CDR3 is TGCGCCAGCAGCTTGGCTGGGACCCAGAACACTGAAGCTTTCTTT.

The V gene is TRBV6-1, the J gene TRBJ1-1; no definite D call. The CDR3 contains 14 residues. CDR1 and CDR2 (germline): MNHNS, SASEGT. The V gene lost 10 bases and the J gene lost 1 base, with 16 bases spanning the gap. DNA of the CDR3: TGTGCCACCCAGAGGGCCAGGACGAACACTGAAGCTTTCTTT. This gives the protein CATQRARTNTEAFF.

This chain uses TRBV14 with TRBJ2-5; 8 bases line up with TRBD1. The J call is in doubt because the DNA end fits TRBJ2-4 better. CDR1 is SGHDN and CDR2 is FVKESK in the germline V gene. The CDR3 has 14 amino acids. The CDR3 region has the DNA TGTGCCAGCAGCCAATCGGGACAGGCGGGCATTCAGTACTTC. This sequence encodes CASSQSGQAGIQYF.

The chain joins TRBV6-5 to TRBJ2-1; 9 nucleotides match TRBD1. Germline assignment: CDR1 MNHEY and CDR2 SVGAGI. This CDR3 has 15 residues. J gave up 6 bases and V 6 bases, and 9 bases lay outside the gene matches. CDR3 protein: CASRPRTGVRNEQFF. Here the CDR3 DNA reads TGTGCCAGCAGACCCAGGACAGGGGTCCGCAATGAGCAGTTCTTC.

This clonotype appeared a few times. This sequence joins TRBV10-1 and TRBJ2-5, with 9 nucleotides matching TRBD2. Trimming took 3 bases from V and 5 from J; bases not matched to a gene: 10. This CDR3 contains 16 residues. Per germline, CDR1 WNHNN and CDR2 SYGVQD (reference sequence). The DNA for the CDR3 is TGCGCCAGCAGTGACCCCCGGGCTAGCGGGAAGGAGACCCAGTACTTC. Translated, it gives CASSDPRASGKETQYF.

V gene TRBV7-2 combines with J gene TRBJ2-1; 15 bases match TRBD2. Trimming removed 5 bases from V and 4 bases from J; junction bases left unmatched: 12. This CDR3 has 19 amino acids. Germline V gives CDR1 SGHTA, CDR2 FQGNSA. The CDR3 DNA is TGTGCCAGCAGCCCCGGGACTAGCGGGAGGATTGGGAATTACAATGAGCAGTTCTTC. Protein product: CASSPGTSGRIGNYNEQFF.

This clonotype was seen a handful of times. The chain is built from TRBV12-3 or TRBV12-4 and TRBJ2-7; 8 bases are shared with TRBD1. The V and J ends lost 6 bases and 4 bases, in that order; junction bases with no gene match: 11. The CDR3 is made up of 15 amino acids. CDR3 sequence reads: CASSISGTGVYEQYF. The CDR3 bases are TGTGCCAGCAGCATTTCCGGGACAGGCGTTTACGAGCAGTACTTC.

CDR3 coding DNA: TGTGCCAGCAGTCCAATTGGGGGGAACTATGGCTACACCTTC. It is translated as CASSPIGGNYGYTF. The chain combines TRBV12-3 or TRBV12-4 with TRBJ1-2; TRBD1 might be the D (5 bases). The CDR3 has 14 amino acids. V lost 5 bases, J lost 2 bases, and 12 bases lay in between.

The chain links TRBV12-3 or TRBV12-4 to TRBJ1-5; 7 bases fit TRBD1. The CDR3 spans 13 residues. V dropped 9 bases and J dropped 3; count of bases not matched to a gene: 5. The CDR3: CASTGTVNQPQHF. CDR3 sequence (DNA): TGTGCCAGTACCGGGACAGTCAATCAGCCCCAGCATTTT.

This clonotype was recorded a few times. The chain joins TRBV9 to TRBJ2-1; 7 nucleotides align to TRBD1. Trimming cost V 4 bases and J 4 bases; bases outside gene matches: 11. Germline V CDR1 and CDR2: SGDLS, YYNGEE. The CDR3 spans 16 residues. This CDR3 reads CASSFIPGQSYNEQFF. The CDR3 nucleotides read TGTGCCAGCAGCTTCATACCGGGACAGAGTTACAATGAGCAGTTCTTC.

V gene TRBV20-1 combines with J gene TRBJ2-1, with TRBD2 identical over 7 bases. V dropped 1 base and J dropped 8; count of bases not matched to a gene: 17. This CDR3 spans 17 amino acids. CDR1 and CDR2 (germline): DFQATT, SNEGSKA (reference sequence). CDR3 coding DNA: TGCAGTGCTAGAGCCACCGGGCCCAGGGCTAGCGGCCATGAGCAGTTCTTC. Its translation: CSARATGPRASGHEQFF.